The TCR beta chain described here comes from a study of blood T cells in healthy people across ages. Study-level results: Naive CD4+ cells and diversity were both higher in long-lived donors than in aged donors. Among T cells, TCR beta diversity per million cells dropped roughly linearly as age rose.

There were at least 5.5 micrograms of total RNA extracted from every sample. A remark on this clonotype: The antigen is undetermined.

CDR3 length: 16 amino acids. Germline trimming cut 3 bases from V and 5 bases from J; bases unmatched to any gene: 9. Germline lookup yields CDR1 SGHRS and CDR2 YFSETQ. PCR was performed a second time for 7 to 11 cycles using a sample-barcoded 5' primer and a J-beta primer mix. TCRdb re-analysed the 5' RACE reads in MiXCR, keeping a single row per CDR3 protein. The sample carries roughly 700,000 distinct CDR3 sequences, roughly 50% recorded once. The sequence came from a woman aged 60-75 years in good health. V and J are TRBV5-1 and TRBJ2-5; TRBD1 aligns across 11 bases. Sequenced material: blood. Here the CDR3 reads CASSSTGQGARETQYF. The CDR3, as DNA: TGCGCCAGCAGCTCGACCGGACAGGGGGCCAGGGAGACCCAGTACTTC.